One T cell receptor (beta chain) is described in this entry. Its antigen is as yet unknown. This sample was included in a study of OX40 agonist ivuxolimab in advanced cancers. About the research overall: Three individuals attained partial responses, comprising one hepatocellular carcinoma case and two cutaneous melanoma cases. Study-level points and caveats: Also present in some nonresponders was a low level of normalized T-cell clonal expansion.

The CDR3 length is 13 residues. Germline V gene sequence: CDR1 SQVTM, CDR2 ANQGSEA. The V end lost 7 bases, the J end lost 2 bases, and 14 bases lay between the germline ends. Here immunoSEQ multiplex PCR was the method, and the copy in TCRdb shows in-frame clones only, minus some. Among about 71,000 clones listed, approximately 94% were seen once. Sampling of blood occurred at baseline, cycle 4 day 1, and cycle 7 day 1. Specimen: CD4+ or CD8+ T cells sorted from blood, collected in a trial of the OX40 agonist ivuxolimab. The source is an adult with an advanced solid tumor such as melanoma, head and neck, liver or kidney cancer. The chain employs TRBV29-1 and TRBJ1-2, with D possibly matching TRBD1 (5 bases). CDR3 bases: TGCAGCGCCGACCGGGACTTGAACTATGGCTACACCTTC. It translates to CSADRDLNYGYTF.